A single sample is the source of the 29 T cell receptor beta chains below, sequenced in a study of human T cells and chemical hapten exposure. Stated time point: pre-sensitization, week 0. The treatment: therapeutic diphenylcyclopropenone sensitization with weekly scalp DPC. Each CDR3 protein is one row after TCRdb ran MiXCR on the RACE reads. The sample has around 260,000 distinct CDR3 sequences, about 9% seen once. Sequences were derived from whole blood, sampled in connection with sensitization to the hapten diphenylcyclopropenone (DPC). These receptor sequences come from a woman aged 35 to 49 with alopecia areata. Some clones in this sample may be carry-over from other donors' samples.

The chain is built from TRBV12-3 or TRBV12-4 and TRBJ2-5, with 11 bases identical to TRBD1. The CDR3 sequence is 14 residues long. V shed 2 bases, J shed 7 bases, and the junction held 3 bases outside the gene matches. Here the CDR3 DNA reads TGTGCCAGCAGTTTATCGGGACAGGGGGGGACCCAGTACTTC. Protein: CASSLSGQGGTQYF.

In this sample, this clonotype turned up many times. The chain uses TRBV6-2 or TRBV6-3 and TRBJ2-1, with 11 bases lining up with TRBD2. V dropped 6 bases and J dropped 8; count of bases not matched to a gene: 12. The CDR3 is 16 amino acids. Looked up from germline, CDR1 is MNHEY and CDR2 is SVGEGT. CDR3 sequence: CASSPDTSGRFDEQFF. The CDR3, as DNA: TGTGCCAGCAGCCCCGACACTAGCGGGAGATTCGATGAGCAGTTCTTC.

The gene calls are TRBV7-8 and TRBJ1-3; D is uncertain. CDR1 is SGHVS, CDR2 FQNEAQ, per germline. V was cut by 1 base and J by 4 bases, with 8 bases left in between. CDR3 size: 14 residues. CDR3 in DNA: TGTGCCAGCAGCTTAGTGCTAGGGGGAAACACCATATATTTT. Amino acids: CASSLVLGGNTIYF. Full variable domain (remainder filled in from reference TRBV7-8 and TRBJ1-3): GAGVSQSPRYKVAKRGQDVALRCDPISGHVSLFWYQQALGQGPEFLTYFQNEAQLDKSGLPSDRFFAERPEGSVSTLKIQRTQQEDSAVYLCASSLVLGGNTIYFGEGSWLTVV.

This clonotype has more than one count but fewer than ten. The chain carries TRBV20-1 and TRBJ1-2; D remains unclear. The CDR3 consists of 12 residues. Trimming left V 3 bases short and J 2 bases short, with 7 bases between. Germline lookup yields CDR1 DFQATT and CDR2 SNEGSKA (reference sequence). CDR3 amino acids: CSASTANYGYTF. The CDR3 DNA reads TGCAGTGCTAGTACTGCGAACTATGGCTACACCTTC.

This clonotype has a handful of counts. The V and J genes are TRBV29-1 and TRBJ1-1, with 8 bases lining up with TRBD1. Germline trimming cut 5 bases from V and 3 bases from J; bases unmatched to any gene: 5. Germline CDR1 reads SQVTM; CDR2 reads ANQGSEA. The CDR3 extends over 13 amino acids. The CDR3 coding sequence is TGCAGCGTTCGGACAGGGCGAGACACTGAAGCTTTCTTT. This translates into CSVRTGRDTEAFF.

This clonotype was observed many times. The chain is built from TRBV29-1 and TRBJ2-2, with D tentatively TRBD1 (5 bases). V dropped 5 bases and J dropped 6 bases, with 19 bases sitting between them. Germline CDR1 is SQVTM and CDR2 is ANQGSEA. The CDR3 extends over 15 amino acids. In DNA, the CDR3 is TGCAGCGTTCTCACCCATCTAGGGGTACCCGGGGAGCTGTTTTTT. It translates to CSVLTHLGVPGELFF.

There are a few counts of this clonotype. This chain joins TRBV20-1 and TRBJ1-1; possibly TRBD1 for D (6 bases). In germline, CDR1 is DFQATT, CDR2 SNEGSKA (reference sequence). Trimming pared 3 bases from V and 7 bases from J, leaving 15 bases between. CDR3 size: 13 residues. In DNA form, the CDR3 reads TGCAGTGCTAGTCAAACAGGGAAGGTTGAAGCTTTCTTT. As protein: CSASQTGKVEAFF.

This clonotype appeared a few times. The chain carries TRBV20-1 and TRBJ2-2; 9 bases map to TRBD2. With 5 bases clipped from V and 4 bases from J, the junction kept 11 bases outside the gene matches. Looked up from germline, CDR1 is DFQATT and CDR2 is SNEGSKA (reference sequence). The CDR3 runs to 16 residues. CDR3 amino acids: CSARPIAGERTGELFF. CDR3 coding DNA: TGCAGTGCTCGTCCGATAGCGGGAGAGCGCACCGGGGAGCTGTTTTTT.

V gene TRBV27 combines with J gene TRBJ2-7; D may be TRBD1 or TRBD2 (6 bases each). Germline V gene lookup returns CDR1 MNHEY and CDR2 SMNVEV (reference sequence). The CDR3 runs 15 residues. The V and J ends lost 2 bases and 2 bases respectively, with 13 bases between them. CDR3 protein: CASSLKGGGPYEQYF. CDR3 bases: TGTGCCAGCAGTTTAAAAGGAGGGGGGCCCTACGAGCAGTACTTC.

This clonotype is a singleton in its sample. The chain joins TRBV15 to TRBJ1-1, with no clear D. The CDR3 totals 14 residues. Trimming removed 1 base at V and 4 bases at J, with 10 bases between. Germline values: CDR1 LNHNV, CDR2 YYDKDF (reference sequence). CDR3 sequence (DNA): TGTGCCACCAGCAGAGCACGGGTGGCCACTGAAGCTTTCTTT. Its protein is CATSRARVATEAFF.

V and J are TRBV6-6 and TRBJ2-7; D perhaps matches TRBD1 (6 bases). The CDR3 is 13 residues long. V was shortened by 5 bases and J by 3 bases, with 11 bases between the two germline ends. Germline CDR1 MNHNY, CDR2 SVGAGI (reference sequence). The CDR3 nucleotides read TGTGCCAGCAGTACAGGGTCCCTCTACGAGCAGTACTTC. It translates to CASSTGSLYEQYF.

The rearrangement links TRBV7-3 to TRBJ2-2; D gene unclear. The CDR3 totals 15 residues. Germline CDR1 is SGHTA and CDR2 is FQGTGA. The V end was cut by 1 base, the J end by 1 base, with 7 bases between. The CDR3: CASSLNSGNTGELFF. The CDR3 DNA reads TGTGCCAGCAGCTTAAATTCAGGGAACACCGGGGAGCTGTTTTTT.

The chain carries TRBV9 and TRBJ2-1; D unresolved. Trimming removed 3 bases from V and 1 base from J, with 11 bases in between. The V gene's germline CDR1 is SGDLS and CDR2 YYNGEE. The CDR3 extends over 15 amino acids. CDR3: CASSALYESYNEQFF. As DNA, the CDR3 is TGTGCCAGCAGCGCGCTCTACGAGTCCTACAATGAGCAGTTCTTC. The entire variable domain, with the rest obtained from reference TRBV9 and TRBJ2-1, is as follows: DSGVTQTPKHLITATGQRVTLRCSPRSGDLSVYWYQQSLDQGLQFLIQYYNGEERAKGNILERFSAQQFPDLHSELNLSSLELGDSALYFCASSALYESYNEQFFGPGTRLTVL.

By proportion, this clonotype is large. The gene calls are TRBV6-4 and TRBJ2-3; 7 bases match TRBD1. This CDR3 is 14 amino acids long. CDR1 is MRHNA, CDR2 SNTAGT, per germline. J was trimmed by 1 base and V by 5 bases; bases with no gene match: 3. The CDR3: CASSRTGGTDTQYF. The CDR3 bases are TGTGCCAGCAGTCGGACAGGAGGCACAGATACGCAGTATTTT.

The rearrangement joins TRBV7-2 to TRBJ2-1, with D tentatively TRBD2 (7 bases). Germline values: CDR1 SGHTA, CDR2 FQGNSA. The V end was cut by 0 bases, the J end by 2 bases, with 11 bases between. This CDR3 is built from 16 residues. The CDR3 is CASSLAGGTTYNEQFF. In nucleotides, the CDR3 is TGTGCCAGCAGCTTAGCAGGGGGGACTACCTACAATGAGCAGTTCTTC. The variable domain in full, with the rest retrieved from reference TRBV7-2 and TRBJ2-1, is GAGVSQSPSNKVTEKGKDVELRCDPISGHTALYWYRQSLGQGLEFLIYFQGNSAPDKSGLPSDRFSAERTGGSVSTLTIQRTQQEDSAVYLCASSLAGGTTYNEQFFGPGTRLTVL.

The gene calls are TRBV12-3 or TRBV12-4 and TRBJ1-5; D is undetermined. The ends were cut back, 8 bases at V and 3 bases at J, with 14 bases in the middle. CDR3 length: 14 amino acids. CDR3 loop: CASGIDTANQPQHF. CDR3 coding DNA: TGTGCCAGCGGCATTGACACAGCCAATCAGCCCCAGCATTTT.

This clonotype was counted at least ten times. The V call is TRBV7-6, the J call TRBJ2-2; D remains ambiguous. Germline loops: CDR1 SGHVS, CDR2 FNYEAQ. CDR3 length: 14 residues. V lost 4 bases and J 3 bases, leaving 9 bases between the germline ends. For the CDR3, the DNA is TGTGCCAGCAGCTGGACGGGCCACACCGGGGAGCTGTTTTTT. This codes for CASSWTGHTGELFF.

This clonotype was seen only a few times. The chain joins TRBV27 to TRBJ2-5, with TRBD2 identical over 10 bases. Unmatched junction bases numbered 20, after V lost 6 bases and J lost 7 bases. The CDR3 consists of 18 residues. Germline V gives CDR1 MNHEY, CDR2 SMNVEV (reference sequence). CDR3 sequence (DNA): TGTGCCAGCAGCCGAAAAGGCGTCGTGCTAGCGGGAGCCTCGACCCAGTACTTC. Its protein is CASSRKGVVLAGASTQYF.

The CDR3 DNA sequence: TGTGCCTCAACCTCCCAGACAGTCTATAACTATGGCTACACCTTC. Translating it yields CASTSQTVYNYGYTF. The chain combines TRBV2 with TRBJ1-2, with D possibly matching TRBD1 (5 bases). The CDR3 is 15 residues long. Germline CDR1 reads SNHLY; CDR2 reads FYNNEI. Trimming stripped 11 bases from V and 1 base from J, with 20 bases between. Drawing the rest from reference TRBV2 and TRBJ1-2, the complete variable domain is EPEVTQTPSHQVTQMGQEVILRCVPISNHLYFYWYRQILGQKVEFLVSFYNNEISEKSEIFDDQFSVERPDGSNFTLKIRSTKLEDSAMYFCASTSQTVYNYGYTFGSGTRLTVV.

This clonotype appeared a few times. The chain combines TRBV5-6 with TRBJ2-1, with 12 bases that match TRBD2. V was pared by 1 base and J by 3 bases, with 5 bases of the junction left unmatched. The CDR3 is 17 amino acids. Germline V gives CDR1 SGHDT, CDR2 YYEEEE. CDR3 sequence (DNA): TGTGCCAGCAGCTTGTTGTCTAGCGGGAGGGACTACAATGAGCAGTTCTTC. Amino acids: CASSLLSSGRDYNEQFF. The full variable domain, in which reference TRBV5-6 and TRBJ2-1 provide the parts outside the CDR3, is DAGVTQSPTHLIKTRGQQVTLRCSPKSGHDTVSWYQQALGQGPQFIFQYYEEEERQRGNFPDRFSGHQFPNYSSELNVNALLLGDSALYLCASSLLSSGRDYNEQFFGPGTRLTVL.

By share, this clonotype counts as medium-sized. The CDR3 here is CASSVPPLQGHTEAFF. The DNA for the CDR3 is TGTGCCAGCAGCGTACCCCCTCTACAGGGACACACTGAAGCTTTCTTT. The chain uses TRBV9 and TRBJ1-1; D might be TRBD1 (6 bases). The CDR3 sequence is 16 residues long. Trimming stripped 1 base from V and 3 bases from J, with 16 bases between. Germline V gene sequence: CDR1 SGDLS, CDR2 YYNGEE.

This clonotype was seen many times. This rearrangement joins TRBV18 to TRBJ2-7; D is possibly TRBD1 or TRBD2 (5 bases each). V lost 0 bases to trimming and J lost 5 bases, with 11 bases between them. CDR3 length equals 14 residues. From germline, CDR1 is KGHSH and CDR2 LQKENI. For the CDR3, the DNA is TGTGCCAGCTCACCACCAACCGGGACGAACGAGCAGTACTTC. It codes for CASSPPTGTNEQYF.

The sample holds a few counts of this clonotype. The chain has TRBV3-1 and TRBJ2-7; no reliable D call. The CDR3 loop spans 13 amino acids. Germline CDR1 is LGHDT and CDR2 is YNNKEL (reference sequence). The V gene lost 3 bases and the J gene lost 0 bases, with 6 bases spanning the gap. CDR3 bases: TGTGCCAGCAGCCAGGGCCGCTCCTACGAGCAGTACTTC. Translated, it gives CASSQGRSYEQYF.

V usage is TRBV28 and J usage is TRBJ1-2; a weak D match, TRBD1 (5 bases). The germline V gene encodes CDR1 MDHEN and CDR2 SYDVKM. V was pared by 6 bases and J by 6 bases, with 14 bases between. The CDR3 is made up of 13 amino acids. The CDR3 spells CASSRRAINGYTF. CDR3 nucleotide sequence: TGTGCCAGCAGCCGCAGGGCGATAAATGGCTACACCTTC.

This clonotype was picked up a small number of times. The chain uses TRBV5-4 and TRBJ2-1; 9 bases are shared with TRBD2. This CDR3 is 19 amino acids long. CDR1 and CDR2 (germline): SGHNT, YYREEE (reference sequence). Unmatched junction bases numbered 18, after V lost 0 bases and J lost 8 bases. The CDR3 reads CASSLVVNPAGGAGYEQFF. The CDR3, as DNA: TGTGCCAGCAGCTTGGTGGTGAATCCAGCGGGAGGTGCGGGTTATGAGCAGTTCTTC.

The V and J genes are TRBV4-2 and TRBJ2-7, with 8 bases identical to TRBD2. With 0 bases clipped from V and 10 bases from J, the junction kept 8 bases outside the gene matches. Germline CDR1 is LGHNA and CDR2 is YNFKEQ. CDR3 length equals 14 residues. The CDR3 protein is CASSQDGTSLNQYF. In DNA form, the CDR3 reads TGTGCCAGCAGCCAAGATGGGACTAGTCTGAATCAGTACTTC.

The V and J genes are TRBV6-5 and TRBJ2-1, with TRBD2 matching over 7 bases. This CDR3 comprises 12 residues. Germline V gene sequence: CDR1 MNHEY, CDR2 SVGAGI. V shed 4 bases, J shed 7 bases, and the junction held 1 base outside the gene matches. The CDR3 sequence: CASSWGLNEQFF. DNA of the CDR3: TGTGCCAGCAGTTGGGGACTAAATGAGCAGTTCTTC.

The chain is built from TRBV20-1 and TRBJ2-7; D might be TRBD1 (5 bases). Germline V gene lookup returns CDR1 DFQATT and CDR2 SNEGSKA (reference sequence). Trimming left V 5 bases short and J 1 base short, with 12 bases between. CDR3 length: 13 amino acids. This chain's CDR3 is CSAVLDSSYEQYF. CDR3 nucleotides: TGCAGTGCTGTACTTGACAGTTCCTACGAGCAGTACTTC.

This clonotype has only a few counts. The J gene is TRBJ1-2, the V gene TRBV5-1; 8 nucleotides agree with TRBD1. The V and J ends lost 0 bases and 7 bases, in that order; junction bases with no gene match: 5. Germline assignment: CDR1 SGHRS and CDR2 YFSETQ. This CDR3 contains 14 residues. The chain's CDR3 is CASSLGQGTGGYTF. The CDR3 coding sequence is TGCGCCAGCAGCTTGGGACAGGGGACAGGTGGCTACACCTTC. The full variable domain, in which reference TRBV5-1 and TRBJ1-2 provide the parts outside the CDR3, is KAGVTQTPRYLIKTRGQQVTLSCSPISGHRSVSWYQQTPGQGLQFLFEYFSETQRNKGNFPGRFSGRQFSNSRSEMNVSTLELGDSALYLCASSLGQGTGGYTFGSGTRLTVV.